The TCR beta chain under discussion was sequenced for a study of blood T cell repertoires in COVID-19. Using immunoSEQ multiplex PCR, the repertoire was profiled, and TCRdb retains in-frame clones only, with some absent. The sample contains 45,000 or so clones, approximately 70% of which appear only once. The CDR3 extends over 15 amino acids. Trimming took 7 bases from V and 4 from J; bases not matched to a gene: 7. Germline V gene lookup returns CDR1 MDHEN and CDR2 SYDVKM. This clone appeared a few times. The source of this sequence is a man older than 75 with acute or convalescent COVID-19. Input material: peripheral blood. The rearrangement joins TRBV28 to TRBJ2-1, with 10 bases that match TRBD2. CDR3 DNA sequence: TGTGCCAGCACCAATAGCGGGGGGAATTACAATGAGCAGTTCTTC. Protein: CASTNSGGNYNEQFF.